This T cell receptor beta chain came from a study of cytomegalovirus exposure and HLA in healthy donors. PCR was performed using 60 Vbeta and 13 Jbeta primers. The assay was immunoSEQ multiplex PCR, and TCRdb's table has in-frame clones only and misses some. The profile shows 150,000 to 200,000 clones, approximately 83% of them singletons. This clone was seen a single time. Sequences were obtained from PBMCs. The sequence came from a young man in good health and CMV-seropositive.

The CDR3 is CASSPSSGANTEAFF. In DNA, the CDR3 is TGTGCCAGCTCACCATCATCAGGGGCGAACACTGAAGCTTTCTTT. The chain uses TRBV18 and TRBJ1-1, with D perhaps TRBD1 (6 bases). The CDR3 has 15 amino acids. Germline values: CDR1 KGHSH, CDR2 LQKENI. V was cut by 2 bases and J by 1 base, with 11 bases left in between.